This T cell receptor (beta chain) was captured in a study of T cell repertoires in cytomegalovirus infection (dated by TCRdb to about 2019). Background for the entire study: Donor HLA type was relevant to the analysis, because carriage of CMV infection together with the matching HLA type was indicated by public TCR beta signatures. Study-wide findings and limitations: The ex vivo response was dominated by HLA-C-restricted CMV-specific TCR beta clonotypes, which also provided the single most frequent clonotype in two of eight donors. In both this cohort and an independent roughly 330-donor cohort, the cumulative frequency of public TCR beta family members distinguished carriers of CMV infection plus the relevant HLA type.

From cysteine to phenylalanine, the CDR3 is 18 amino acids long. Here the CDR3 DNA is all that survives: 54 bases in frame from base 1. A distance of 18 bases separates the germline ends of V and J, which lose 2 bases and 1 base respectively. Looking up the germline V gene yields CDR1 SGHTA and CDR2 FQGNSA. The sequencer was an Illumina HiSeq 1500. The public reads were reprocessed in TCRdb via fastp at Q25 and MiXCR, keeping in-frame beta chains. Each record represents a unique CDR3 protein, reported with the most common genes and DNA among its rows. Present in this sample are some 77,000 distinct CDR3 sequences, more than 3% of which were seen just once. Approximately 4.6% of the sample is in the top ten clones. This clonotype was observed many times. It lacks a known antigen. The record has no base qualities; no much larger clone is one base away.

The rearranged chain carries TRBV7-2 and TRBJ1-5; TRBD1 might be the D gene, on 6 matching bases. The source is a human donor in good health (CMV status not recorded). Some clones in this sample may be carry-over from other donors' samples. The sequenced material came from PBMCs. The DNA is TGTGCCAGCAGCTTACCTCTAGGGGGGGGAGGAAGCAATCAGCCCCAGCATTTT. This is translated as CASSLPLGGGGSNQPQHF.